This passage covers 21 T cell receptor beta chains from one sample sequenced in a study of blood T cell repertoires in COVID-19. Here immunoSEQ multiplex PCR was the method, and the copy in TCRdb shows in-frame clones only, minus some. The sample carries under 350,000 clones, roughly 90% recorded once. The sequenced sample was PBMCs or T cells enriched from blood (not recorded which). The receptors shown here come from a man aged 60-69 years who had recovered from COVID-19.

CDR3: CASSVDTAGNTIYF. Written as DNA, the CDR3 is TGTGCCAGCAGCGTAGATACTGCCGGAAACACCATATATTTT. The rearrangement joins TRBV9 to TRBJ1-3; D unclear. From germline, CDR1 is SGDLS and CDR2 YYNGEE. The V end was cut by 0 bases, the J end by 4 bases, with 8 bases between. This CDR3 region has 14 residues.

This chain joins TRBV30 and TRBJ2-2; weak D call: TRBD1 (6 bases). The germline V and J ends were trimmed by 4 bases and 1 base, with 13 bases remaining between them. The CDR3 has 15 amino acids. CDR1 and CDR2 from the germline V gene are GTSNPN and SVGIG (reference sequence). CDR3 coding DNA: TGTGCCTGGATAGCAGGGACATTGAACACCGGGGAGCTGTTTTTT. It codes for CAWIAGTLNTGELFF.

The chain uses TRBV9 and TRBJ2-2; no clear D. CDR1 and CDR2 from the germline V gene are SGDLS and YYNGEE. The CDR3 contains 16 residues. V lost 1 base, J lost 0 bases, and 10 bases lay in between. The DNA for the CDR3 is TGTGCCAGCAGCGTACTTGAGCGAACGAACACCGGGGAGCTGTTTTTT. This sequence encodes CASSVLERTNTGELFF. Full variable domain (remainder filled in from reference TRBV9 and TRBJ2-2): DSGVTQTPKHLITATGQRVTLRCSPRSGDLSVYWYQQSLDQGLQFLIQYYNGEERAKGNILERFSAQQFPDLHSELNLSSLELGDSALYFCASSVLERTNTGELFFGEGSRLTVL.

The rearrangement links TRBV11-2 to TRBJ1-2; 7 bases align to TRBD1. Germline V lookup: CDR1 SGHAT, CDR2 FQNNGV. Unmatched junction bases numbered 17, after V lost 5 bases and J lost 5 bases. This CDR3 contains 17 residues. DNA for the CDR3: TGTGCCAGCAGCCCTCTGGCCAAAGGGACAGAAACTTATGGCTACACCTTC. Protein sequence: CASSPLAKGTETYGYTF. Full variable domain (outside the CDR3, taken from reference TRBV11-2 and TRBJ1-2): EAGVAQSPRYKIIEKRQSVAFWCNPISGHATLYWYQQILGQGPKLLIQFQNNGVVDDSQLPKDRFSAERLKGVDSTLKIQPAKLEDSAVYLCASSPLAKGTETYGYTFGSGTRLTVV.

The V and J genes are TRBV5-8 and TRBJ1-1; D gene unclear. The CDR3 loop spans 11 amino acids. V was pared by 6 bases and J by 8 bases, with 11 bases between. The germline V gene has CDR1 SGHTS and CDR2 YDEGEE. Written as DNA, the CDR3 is TGTGCCAGCAACCTACGTCCCGAAGCTTTCTTT. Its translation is CASNLRPEAFF.

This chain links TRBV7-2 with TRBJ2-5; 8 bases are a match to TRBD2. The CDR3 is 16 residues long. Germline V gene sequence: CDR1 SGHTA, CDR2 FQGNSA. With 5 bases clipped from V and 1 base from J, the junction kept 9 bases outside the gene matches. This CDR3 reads CASSNHPGGGQETQYF. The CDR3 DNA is TGTGCCAGCAGCAATCATCCGGGGGGGGGCCAAGAGACCCAGTACTTC.

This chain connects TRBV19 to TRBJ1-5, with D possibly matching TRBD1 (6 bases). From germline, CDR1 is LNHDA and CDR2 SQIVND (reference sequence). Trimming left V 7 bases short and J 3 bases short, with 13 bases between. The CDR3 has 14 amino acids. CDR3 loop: CASNPQGDNQPQHF. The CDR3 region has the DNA TGTGCCAGTAATCCACAGGGCGACAATCAGCCCCAGCATTTT.

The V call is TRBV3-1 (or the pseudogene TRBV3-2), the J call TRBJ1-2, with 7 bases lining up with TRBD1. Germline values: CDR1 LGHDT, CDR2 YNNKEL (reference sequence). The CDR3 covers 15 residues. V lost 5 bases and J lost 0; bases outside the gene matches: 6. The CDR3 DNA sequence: TGTGCCAGCAGCAAGACAGGGATCGCTAACTATGGCTACACCTTC. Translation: CASSKTGIANYGYTF.

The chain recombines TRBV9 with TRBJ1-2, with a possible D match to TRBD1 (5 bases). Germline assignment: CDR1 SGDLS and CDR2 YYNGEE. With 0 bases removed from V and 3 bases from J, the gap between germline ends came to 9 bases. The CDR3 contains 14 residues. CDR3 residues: CASSVATTDYGYTF. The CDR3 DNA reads TGTGCCAGCAGCGTAGCTACGACAGACTATGGCTACACCTTC.

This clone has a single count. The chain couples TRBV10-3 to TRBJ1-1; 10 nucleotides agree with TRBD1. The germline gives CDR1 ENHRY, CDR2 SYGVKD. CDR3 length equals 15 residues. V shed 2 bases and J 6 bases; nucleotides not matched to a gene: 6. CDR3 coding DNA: TGTGCCATCAGTGAGAGACAGGGGGCAAGATCTGAAGCTTTCTTT. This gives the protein CAISERQGARSEAFF.

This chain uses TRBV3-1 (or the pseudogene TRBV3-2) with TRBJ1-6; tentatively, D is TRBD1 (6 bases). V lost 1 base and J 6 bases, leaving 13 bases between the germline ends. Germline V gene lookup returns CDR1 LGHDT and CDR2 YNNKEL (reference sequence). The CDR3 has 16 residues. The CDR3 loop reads CASSQVAGAANSPLHF. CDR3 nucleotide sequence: TGTGCCAGCAGCCAAGTCGCGGGGGCTGCTAATTCACCCCTCCACTTT.

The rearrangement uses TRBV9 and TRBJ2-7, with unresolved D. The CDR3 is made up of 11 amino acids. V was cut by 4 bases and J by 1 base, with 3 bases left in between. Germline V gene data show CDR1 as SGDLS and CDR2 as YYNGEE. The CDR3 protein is CASSPSYEQYF. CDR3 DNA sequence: TGTGCCAGCAGCCCGTCCTACGAGCAGTACTTC.

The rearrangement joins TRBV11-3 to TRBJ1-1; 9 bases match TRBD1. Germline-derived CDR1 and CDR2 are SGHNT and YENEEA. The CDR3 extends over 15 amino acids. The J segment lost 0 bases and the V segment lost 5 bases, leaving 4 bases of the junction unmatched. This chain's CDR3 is CASSRGQGLNTEAFF. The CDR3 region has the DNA TGTGCCAGCAGCCGGGGACAGGGCTTGAACACTGAAGCTTTCTTT.

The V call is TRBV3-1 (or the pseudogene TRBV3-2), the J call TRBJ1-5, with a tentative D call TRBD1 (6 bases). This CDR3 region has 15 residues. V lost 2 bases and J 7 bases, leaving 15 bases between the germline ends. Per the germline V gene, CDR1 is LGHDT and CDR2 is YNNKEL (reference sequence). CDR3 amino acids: CASSQRWDKGQPQHF. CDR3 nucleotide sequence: TGTGCCAGCAGCCAAAGGTGGGACAAGGGCCAGCCCCAGCATTTT.

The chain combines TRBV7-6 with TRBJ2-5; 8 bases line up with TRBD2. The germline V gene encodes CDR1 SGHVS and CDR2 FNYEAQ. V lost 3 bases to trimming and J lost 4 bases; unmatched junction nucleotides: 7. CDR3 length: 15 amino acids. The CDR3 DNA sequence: TGTGCCAGCAGCTTCCGGGGGGGGCAGTCAGAGACCCAGTACTTC. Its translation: CASSFRGGQSETQYF. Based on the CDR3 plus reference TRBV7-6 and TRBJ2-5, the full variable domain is GAGVSQSPRYKVTKRGQDVALRCDPISGHVSLYWYRQALGQGPEFLTYFNYEAQQDKSGLPNDRFSAERPEGSISTLTIQRTEQRDSAMYRCASSFRGGQSETQYFGPGTRLLVL.

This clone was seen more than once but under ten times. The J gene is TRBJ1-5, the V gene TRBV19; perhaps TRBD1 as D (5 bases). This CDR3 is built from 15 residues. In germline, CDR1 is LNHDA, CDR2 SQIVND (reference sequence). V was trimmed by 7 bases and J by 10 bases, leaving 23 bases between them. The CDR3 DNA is TGTGCCAGTACCATATTTACCGGGGGAATTTATCCCCAGCATTTT. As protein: CASTIFTGGIYPQHF.

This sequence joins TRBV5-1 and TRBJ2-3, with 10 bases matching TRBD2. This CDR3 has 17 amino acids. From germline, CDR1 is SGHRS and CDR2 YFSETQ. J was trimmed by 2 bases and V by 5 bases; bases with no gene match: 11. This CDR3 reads CASSLLAGGLATDTQYF. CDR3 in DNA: TGCGCCAGCAGTTTATTAGCGGGAGGCCTAGCCACAGATACGCAGTATTTT.

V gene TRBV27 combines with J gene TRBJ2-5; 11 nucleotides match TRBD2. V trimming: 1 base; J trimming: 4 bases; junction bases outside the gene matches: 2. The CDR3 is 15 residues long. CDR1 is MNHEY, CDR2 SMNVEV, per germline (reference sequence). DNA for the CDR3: TGTGCCAGCAGTTTATTCGGACTAGCGGGAGAGACCCAGTACTTC. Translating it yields CASSLFGLAGETQYF.

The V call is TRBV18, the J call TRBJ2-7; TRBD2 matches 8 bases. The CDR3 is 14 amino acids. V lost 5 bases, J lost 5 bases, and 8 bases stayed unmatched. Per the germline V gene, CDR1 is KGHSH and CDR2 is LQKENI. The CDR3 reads CASSAGGGSHEQYF. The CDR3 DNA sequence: TGTGCCAGCTCAGCAGGCGGGGGGTCCCACGAGCAGTACTTC. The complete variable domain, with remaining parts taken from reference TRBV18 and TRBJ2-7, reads NAGVMQNPRHLVRRRGQEARLRCSPMKGHSHVYWYRQLPEEGLKFMVYLQKENIIDESGMPKERFSAEFPKEGPSILRIQQVVRGDSAAYFCASSAGGGSHEQYFGPGTRLTVT.

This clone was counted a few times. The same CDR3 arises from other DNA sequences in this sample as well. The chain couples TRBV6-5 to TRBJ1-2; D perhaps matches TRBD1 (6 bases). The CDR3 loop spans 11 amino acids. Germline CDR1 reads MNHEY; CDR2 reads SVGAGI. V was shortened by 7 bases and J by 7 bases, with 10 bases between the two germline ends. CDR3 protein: CASTRGGGYTF. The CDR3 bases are TGTGCCAGCACCAGAGGGGGTGGCTACACCTTC.

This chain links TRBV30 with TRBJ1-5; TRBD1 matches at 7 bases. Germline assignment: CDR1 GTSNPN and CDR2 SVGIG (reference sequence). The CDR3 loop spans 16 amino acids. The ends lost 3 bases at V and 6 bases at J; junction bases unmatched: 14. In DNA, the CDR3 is TGTGCCTGGAGCCAGATAGGACAGGAGGTTAGTCAGCCCCAGCATTTT. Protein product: CAWSQIGQEVSQPQHF.